This T cell receptor (beta chain) was retrieved from a study of CD8 T cells in Susac syndrome. This clonotype has just one count. V shed 7 bases and J shed 8 bases, with 17 bases lying between them. This CDR3 region has 12 residues. Per the germline V gene, CDR1 is SQVTM and CDR2 is ANQGSEA. The RNA, about 0.5 to 1 ug, was put through reverse transcription using random hexamers. One entry per CDR3 protein results from TCRdb running MiXCR on the immunoSEQ multiplex PCR reads. The sample lists 150,000 to 200,000 distinct CDR3 sequences, 85% to 95% seen once, with 0.12% in the top ten. The specimen was CD4+ T cells from PBMCs. The V and J genes are TRBV29-1 and TRBJ1-2; D might be TRBD1 (5 bases). This clonotype was obtained from a human donor with Susac syndrome. This CDR3 reads CSARTPVGGYTF. CDR3 DNA sequence: TGCAGCGCGCGGACACCCGTCGGGGGCTACACCTTC. Full variable domain (missing parts from reference TRBV29-1 and TRBJ1-2): SAVISQKPSRDICQRGTSLTIQCQVDSQVTMMFWYRQQPGQSLTLIATANQGSEATYESGFVIDKFPISRPNLTFSTLTVSNMSPEDSSIYLCSARTPVGGYTFGSGTRLTVV.